This TCR beta chain was documented in a study of identical twins. Study-wide findings and caveats: Low generation-probability sequences were in excess among twin-shared out-of-frame alpha sequences. Memory repertoires lacked the insertion deficit that abundant cord blood beta clonotypes showed.

Healthy Caucasians made up all donors. Germline V lookup: CDR1 LGHDT, CDR2 YNNKEL (reference sequence). The ends were cut back, 2 bases at V and 5 bases at J, with 16 bases in the middle. This CDR3 region has 16 residues. MiXCR, run by TCRdb on the 5' RACE reads, gives a single entry per CDR3 protein. The sample has roughly 290,000 distinct CDR3 sequences; 8% to 9% are singletons. This clonotype was observed many times. Antigen: not known. The data were also submitted as part of a second study, on yellow fever vaccine responses in identical twins.

The chain recombines TRBV3-1 with TRBJ2-1; possible D gene TRBD2, 5 bases. The sequence came from a woman aged 18-35 years in good health. The sample consisted of memory (CD45RO+) T cells sorted from blood. The CDR3 loop reads CASSQRAGNVHNEQFF. The CDR3 coding sequence is TGTGCCAGCAGCCAACGGGCCGGGAATGTCCACAATGAGCAGTTCTTC.